Listed below are T cell receptor beta chains from one sample, sequenced in a study of identical twins. TCRdb processed the 5' RACE reads anew with MiXCR; each CDR3 protein has one entry. The sample comprises 700,000 or so distinct CDR3 sequences, 21% of which are singletons, and roughly 4% rests with the top ten. This sample was shared with a second study, whose subject was T cells expressing NK-cell markers.

The sample consisted of PBMCs. Every receptor here comes from a woman aged 18 to 35 in good health. Each CDR3 is given with its conserved first and last residue. Fields, in order: D gene, clone size, J gene, V gene, CDR3 protein, CDR3 DNA. D genes are given only for firm matches. Clone sizes are given selectively: once, few, many, or a class where the clone is expanded.

>-|-|TRBJ2-1|TRBV20-1
CSAIQSSYNEQFF
TGCAGTGCTATTCAAAGCTCCTACAATGAGCAGTTCTTC
>-|-|TRBJ2-1|TRBV29-1
CSAVINEQFF
TGCAGCGCCGTGATCAATGAGCAGTTCTTC
>TRBD1|-|TRBJ1-2|TRBV18
CASSRGQGQGYTF
TGTGCCAGCTCACGGGGACAGGGTCAAGGCTACACCTTC
>-|-|TRBJ2-7|TRBV30
CAWGTGAYEQYF
TGTGCCTGGGGAACCGGAGCCTACGAGCAGTACTTC
>TRBD1|-|TRBJ1-6|TRBV7-8
CASSPGQGHSPLHF
TGTGCCAGCAGCCCGGGACAGGGCCATTCACCCCTCCACTTT
>TRBD2|-|TRBJ2-7|TRBV10-3
CAISERTSGSPYEQYF
TGTGCCATCAGTGAGAGGACTAGCGGTTCCCCCTACGAGCAGTACTTC
>-|-|TRBJ2-1|TRBV15
CATSPPYNEQFF
TGTGCCACCAGTCCCCCCTACAATGAGCAGTTCTTC
>TRBD1|many|TRBJ1-5|TRBV29-1
CSVECPDRGPNQPQHF
TGCAGCGTTGAATGTCCGGACAGGGGACCCAATCAGCCCCAGCATTTT
>TRBD2|-|TRBJ2-5|TRBV12-3/TRBV12-4
CASSTIAGFRETQYF
TGTGCCAGCAGCACGATAGCGGGATTTAGGGAGACCCAGTACTTC
>TRBD1|-|TRBJ2-5|TRBV6-5
CASSYWAGTGETQYF
TGTGCCAGCAGTTACTGGGCCGGGACAGGGGAGACCCAGTACTTC
>-|few|TRBJ1-6|TRBV7-9
CASSSTGFGSPLHF
TGTGCCAGCAGCTCGACAGGCTTTGGTTCACCCCTCCACTTT
>-|many|TRBJ2-7|TRBV6-1
CASSPPGVYEQYF
TGTGCCAGCAGTCCCCCGGGGGTCTACGAGCAGTACTTC
>TRBD2|-|TRBJ2-7|TRBV9
CASSEGLAGGWEQYF
TGTGCCAGCAGCGAGGGACTAGCGGGGGGGTGGGAGCAGTACTTC
>-|-|TRBJ2-4|TRBV6-1
CASSEGSGIQYF
TGTGCCAGCAGTGAGGGGAGTGGGATTCAGTACTTC
>-|few|TRBJ2-7|TRBV5-1
CASSVQGPPYEQYF
TGCGCCAGCAGCGTGCAGGGTCCCCCCTACGAGCAGTACTTC
>-|many|TRBJ1-5|TRBV2
CASKKGDGPQHF
TGTGCCAGCAAAAAGGGGGATGGGCCCCAGCATTTT
>-|-|TRBJ2-3|TRBV7-2
CASQHTDTQYF
TGTGCCAGCCAGCACACAGATACGCAGTATTTT
>-|few|TRBJ2-1|TRBV15
CATSREIRSSYNEQFF
TGTGCCACCAGCAGAGAAATACGGAGCTCCTACAATGAGCAGTTCTTC
>TRBD2|few|TRBJ2-1|TRBV6-5
CASSLRGGTYNEQFF
TGTGCCAGCAGTTTGCGGGGGGGCACCTACAATGAGCAGTTCTTC
>-|once|TRBJ2-7|TRBV5-1
CASRYDTFEQYF
TGCGCCAGCAGATATGATACTTTTGAGCAGTACTTC
>-|few|TRBJ1-2|TRBV20-1
CSATREDIGYTF
TGCAGTGCTACAAGGGAGGACATTGGCTACACCTTC
>-|-|TRBJ2-1|TRBV4-2
CASSQGVSIKGDEQFF
TGTGCCAGCAGCCAAGGGGTTAGCATAAAAGGGGATGAGCAGTTCTTC
>TRBD1|-|TRBJ2-7|TRBV9
CASSVEGATSYEQYF
TGTGCCAGCAGCGTAGAGGGGGCAACCTCCTACGAGCAGTACTTC
>TRBD2|many|TRBJ2-3|TRBV12-3/TRBV12-4
CASSLGRGGRTDTQYF
TGTGCCAGCAGCCTAGGGCGGGGGGGCCGGACAGATACGCAGTATTTT
>-|many|TRBJ1-1|TRBV12-3/TRBV12-4
CASSKTVNTEAFF
TGTGCCAGCAGCAAGACAGTGAACACTGAAGCTTTCTTT
>TRBD2|-|TRBJ2-3|TRBV11-1
CASSLGQEWWREDSDTQYF
TGTGCCAGCAGCCTCGGGCAAGAATGGTGGCGGGAGGACTCAGATACGCAGTATTTT
>TRBD2|few|TRBJ2-4|TRBV20-1
CSAPGRGGNIQYF
TGCAGTGCCCCTGGGCGGGGGGGCAACATTCAGTACTTC
>-|few|TRBJ2-7|TRBV20-1
CSARDWDGHEQYF
TGCAGTGCTAGAGATTGGGACGGTCACGAGCAGTACTTC
>TRBD1|-|TRBJ2-6|TRBV12-3/TRBV12-4
CASTLLGQGFGANVLTF
TGTGCCAGCACCCTGTTGGGACAGGGCTTTGGGGCCAACGTCCTGACTTTC
>-|-|TRBJ2-3|TRBV12-3/TRBV12-4
CASSFSRSTDTQYF
TGTGCCAGCAGTTTTTCACGGAGCACAGATACGCAGTATTTT
>-|few|TRBJ2-5|TRBV20-1
CSARVQLETQYF
TGCAGTGCTAGAGTGCAGCTAGAGACCCAGTACTTC
>TRBD1|few|TRBJ2-1|TRBV7-9
CASSLGTGDNEQFF
TGTGCCAGCAGCTTGGGGACAGGGGACAATGAGCAGTTCTTC
>TRBD1|few|TRBJ1-2|TRBV4-1
CASSRPGGSDYGYTF
TGCGCCAGCAGCCGACCAGGGGGTAGTGACTATGGCTACACCTTC
>-|many|TRBJ1-2|TRBV7-2
CASSHSSLGYTF
TGTGCCAGCAGCCACTCATCCCTTGGCTACACCTTC
>-|few|TRBJ1-4|TRBV9
CASSTGATNEKLFF
TGTGCCAGCAGCACAGGAGCAACTAATGAAAAACTGTTTTTT
>-|many|TRBJ2-1|TRBV11-2
CASSLDSAPYNEQFF
TGTGCCAGCAGCTTAGATTCGGCACCCTACAATGAGCAGTTCTTC
>-|many|TRBJ1-6|TRBV6-5
CASSYSTRGGSPLHF
TGTGCCAGCAGTTACTCGACGCGGGGGGGTTCACCCCTCCACTTT
>-|many|TRBJ2-2|TRBV10-2
CASRRDTGTGELFF
TGCGCCAGCAGAAGGGACACAGGCACCGGGGAGCTGTTTTTT
>TRBD2|many|TRBJ2-7|TRBV20-1
CSARLAGGGYEQYF
TGCAGTGCTAGACTAGCGGGAGGAGGATACGAGCAGTACTTC
>-|few|TRBJ1-5|TRBV12-3/TRBV12-4
CAAGVNQPQHF
TGTGCCGCGGGGGTGAATCAGCCCCAGCATTTT
>-|few|TRBJ2-3|TRBV20-1
CSASPSPGKSDTQYF
TGCAGTGCTTCACCCTCCCCCGGGAAGTCAGATACGCAGTATTTT
>-|many|TRBJ1-4|TRBV12-3/TRBV12-4
CASQGNVEKLFF
TGTGCCTCACAGGGAAACGTAGAAAAACTGTTTTTT
>TRBD2|-|TRBJ2-1|TRBV3-1
CASSHSPGTSGALTANEQFF
TGTGCCAGCAGCCACTCTCCGGGAACTAGCGGGGCGTTAACGGCCAATGAGCAGTTCTTC
>TRBD2|-|TRBJ2-5|TRBV18
CASSLLLAGGEETQYF
TGTGCCAGCTCACTTCTACTAGCGGGAGGGGAAGAGACCCAGTACTTC
>TRBD1|many|TRBJ2-5|TRBV5-1
CASSWTGETQYF
TGCGCCAGCAGTTGGACAGGAGAGACCCAGTACTTC
>-|-|TRBJ1-1|TRBV3-1
CASSQDVGDTENTEAFF
TGTGCCAGCAGCCAAGACGTCGGGGACACGGAAAACACTGAAGCTTTCTTT
>-|-|TRBJ2-1|TRBV5-1
CASSFSGPPFNEQFF
TGCGCCAGCAGCTTCTCGGGTCCCCCCTTCAATGAGCAGTTCTTC
>TRBD2|-|TRBJ2-3|TRBV20-1
CSASRSGGYDTQYF
TGCAGTGCCTCTAGGAGCGGGGGCTATGATACGCAGTATTTT
>TRBD1|-|TRBJ2-3|TRBV6-2/TRBV6-3
CASSNRGYTDTQYF
TGTGCCAGCAGTAACAGGGGATACACAGATACGCAGTATTTT
>TRBD1|-|TRBJ1-6|TRBV12-3/TRBV12-4
CASRDRGFSLHF
TGTGCCAGCAGGGACAGGGGTTTTTCCCTCCACTTT
>-|many|TRBJ2-1|TRBV9
CASSVAGRGEQFF
TGTGCCAGCAGCGTAGCCGGGCGGGGAGAGCAGTTCTTC